The sequence of this T cell receptor beta chain was determined in a study of STAT5B mutations in CD4+ large granular lymphocyte leukemia. Notes on the study in general: Without HLA matching, higher CD4+ than CD8+ T-LGLL clonality could reflect small sample size.

The table came from immunoSEQ multiplex PCR; TCRdb's copy has only in-frame clones and leaves some out. The sample consists of roughly 26,000 clones, about 76% of them appearing once. Comments on this clone: Its antigen is as yet unknown.

Trimming left V 5 bases short and J 4 bases short, with 8 bases between. The CDR3 covers 12 residues. CDR1 and CDR2 (germline): MDHEN, SYDVKM. This TCR was sampled from a human donor in good health. The chain joins TRBV28 to TRBJ1-2; D is unclear. The material sequenced was CD4+ T cells from blood buffy coats. The CDR3 DNA follows: TGTGCCAGCAGTCCCAACCCCTATGGCTACACCTTC. Translation: CASSPNPYGYTF.